This T cell receptor beta chain was documented in a study of PD-L1 blockade in urothelial cancer. Study-wide context: Males with urothelial cancer arising in the bladder constituted most of the roughly 30 patients. After treatment start, blood was analyzed at 3 weeks (second dose) and at 6 weeks. Chemotherapy regimens numbering 0 to 3 had been given to patients.

TCRdb's copy holds only in-frame clones and misses some; the assay was immunoSEQ multiplex PCR. The data show just over 50,000 clones, 70% to 90% seen once. On this clone itself: What it binds is unknown.

Findings and limits, study-wide: Below-median pretreatment blood TCR clonality was associated with improved progression-free and overall survival.

The sequence was collected from a man aged 55 to 70 with urothelial cancer. Material: PBMCs, obtained around atezolizumab (anti-PD-L1) treatment.

In nucleotides, the CDR3 is TGCGCCAGCAGCCAAGAAGGGACTAGCGGGTACGAGCAGTACTTC. This codes for CASSQEGTSGYEQYF. The chain is built from TRBV4-1 and TRBJ2-7, with 12 bases identical to TRBD2. V dropped 0 bases and J dropped 4; count of bases not matched to a gene: 1. Germline V gives CDR1 MGHRA, CDR2 YSYEKL. CDR3 length: 15 amino acids.